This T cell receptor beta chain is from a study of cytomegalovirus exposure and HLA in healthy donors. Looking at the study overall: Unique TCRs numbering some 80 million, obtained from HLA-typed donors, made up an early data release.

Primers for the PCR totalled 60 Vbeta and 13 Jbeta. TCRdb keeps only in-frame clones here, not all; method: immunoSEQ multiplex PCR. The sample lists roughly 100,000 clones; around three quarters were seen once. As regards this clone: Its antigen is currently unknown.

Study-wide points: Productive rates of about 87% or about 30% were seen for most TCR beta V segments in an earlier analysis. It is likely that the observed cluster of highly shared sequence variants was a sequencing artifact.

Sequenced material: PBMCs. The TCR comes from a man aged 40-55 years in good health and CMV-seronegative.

CDR3 nucleotides: TGTGCCAGCAGTTTAGACAACTCCTATAATTCACCCCTCCACTTT. Its translation: CASSLDNSYNSPLHF. The chain is built from TRBV28 and TRBJ1-6, with D hard to call. Between the trimmed V and J ends, which lost 2 bases and 0 bases, there was a span of 5 bases. Germline V CDR1 and CDR2: MDHEN, SYDVKM. This CDR3 spans 15 amino acids. The full variable domain, with the rest looked up from reference TRBV28 and TRBJ1-6, is DVKVTQSSRYLVKRTGEKVFLECVQDMDHENMFWYRQDPGLGLRLIYFSYDVKMKEKGDIPEGYSVSREKKERFSLILESASTNQTSMYLCASSLDNSYNSPLHFGNGTRLTVT.